The clone carrying this TCR beta chain was observed a handful of times. The antigen is not known. Trimming took 6 bases from V and 8 from J, leaving 22 bases between them. This CDR3 region has 15 residues. These data are taken from a study of T-cell memory formation after mild COVID-19. From the 5' RACE reads, TCRdb called clonotypes with MiXCR, one entry per CDR3 protein. The profile covers around 510,000 distinct CDR3 sequences, with about 22% appearing a single time and roughly 9.1% taken by the ten largest. Overall study findings and caveats: CM and EM subsets held most contracting CD4+ clones; EMRA held CD8+ ones. Certain responding clones were present in pre-infection memory, suggesting participation of cross-reactive memory.

Sequenced: PBMCs or a T cell subset sorted from them (not recorded which). The receptor was isolated from an adult woman who had mild COVID-19 (a few samples of this study predate the infection). Cell type and time point are not known. The chain combines TRBV12-3 or TRBV12-4 with TRBJ1-2; D ambiguous. The CDR3 region is CASRSFDGGIVGYTF. The CDR3 DNA reads as TGTGCCAGCAGATCTTTTGACGGTGGAATAGTAGGCTACACCTTC.